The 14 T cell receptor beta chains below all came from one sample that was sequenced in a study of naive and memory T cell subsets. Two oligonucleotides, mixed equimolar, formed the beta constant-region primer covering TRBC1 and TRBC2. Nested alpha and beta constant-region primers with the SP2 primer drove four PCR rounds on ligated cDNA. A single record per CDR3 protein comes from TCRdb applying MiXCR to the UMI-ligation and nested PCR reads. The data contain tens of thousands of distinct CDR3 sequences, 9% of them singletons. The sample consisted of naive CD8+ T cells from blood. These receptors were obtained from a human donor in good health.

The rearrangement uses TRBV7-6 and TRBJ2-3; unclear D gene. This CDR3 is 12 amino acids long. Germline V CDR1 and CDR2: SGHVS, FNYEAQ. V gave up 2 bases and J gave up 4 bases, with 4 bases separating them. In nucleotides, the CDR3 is TGTGCCAGCAGCTTATTGGCAGATACGCAGTATTTT. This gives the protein CASSLLADTQYF.

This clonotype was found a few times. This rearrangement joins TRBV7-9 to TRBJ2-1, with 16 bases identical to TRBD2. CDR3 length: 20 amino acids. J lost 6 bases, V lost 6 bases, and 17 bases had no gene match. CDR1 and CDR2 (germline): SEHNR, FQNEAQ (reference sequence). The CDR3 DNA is TGTGCCAGCAGTCCCCGGGCCGGGACTAGCGGGAGGGCCTTACGCAATGAGCAGTTCTTC. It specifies CASSPRAGTSGRALRNEQFF.

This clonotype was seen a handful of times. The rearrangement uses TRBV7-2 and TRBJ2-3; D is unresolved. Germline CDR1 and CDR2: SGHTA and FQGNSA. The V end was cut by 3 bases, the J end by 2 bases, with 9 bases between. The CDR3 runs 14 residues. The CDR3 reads CASSLVEITDTQYF. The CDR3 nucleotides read TGTGCCAGCAGCTTGGTGGAAATCACAGATACGCAGTATTTT.

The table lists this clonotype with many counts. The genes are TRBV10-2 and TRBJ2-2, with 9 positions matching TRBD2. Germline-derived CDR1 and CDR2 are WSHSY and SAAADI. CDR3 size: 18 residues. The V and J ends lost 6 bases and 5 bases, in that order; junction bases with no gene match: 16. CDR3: CASSQKRFSGRSTGELFF. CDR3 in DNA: TGCGCCAGCAGCCAGAAGAGGTTTAGCGGGAGAAGTACCGGGGAGCTGTTTTTT.

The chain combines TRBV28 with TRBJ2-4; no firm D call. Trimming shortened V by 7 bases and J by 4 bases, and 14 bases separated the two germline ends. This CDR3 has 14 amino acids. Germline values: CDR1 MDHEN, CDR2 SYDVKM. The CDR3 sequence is CASTPVENKNIQYF. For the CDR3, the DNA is TGTGCCAGCACCCCGGTGGAAAATAAAAACATTCAGTACTTC.

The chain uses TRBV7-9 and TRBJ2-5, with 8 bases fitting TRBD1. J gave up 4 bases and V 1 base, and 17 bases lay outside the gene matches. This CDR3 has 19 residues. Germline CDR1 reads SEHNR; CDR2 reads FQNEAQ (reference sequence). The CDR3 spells CASSLVGRLSRDRRETQYF. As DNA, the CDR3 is TGTGCCAGCAGCTTAGTCGGAAGGCTGAGCCGGGACAGGAGAGAGACCCAGTACTTC.

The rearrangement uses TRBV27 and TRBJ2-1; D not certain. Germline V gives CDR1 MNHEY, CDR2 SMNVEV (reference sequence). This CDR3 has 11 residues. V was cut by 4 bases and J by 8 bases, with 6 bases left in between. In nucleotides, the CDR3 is TGTGCCAGCAGTTCCAGCGATGAGCAGTTCTTC. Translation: CASSSSDEQFF.

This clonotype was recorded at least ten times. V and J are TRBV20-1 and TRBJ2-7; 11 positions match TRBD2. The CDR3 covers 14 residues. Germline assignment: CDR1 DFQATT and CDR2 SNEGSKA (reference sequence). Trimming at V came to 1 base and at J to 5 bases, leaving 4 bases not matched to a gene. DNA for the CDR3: TGCAGTGCTAGAGGGACTAGCGGGTTCCACGAGCAGTACTTC. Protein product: CSARGTSGFHEQYF.

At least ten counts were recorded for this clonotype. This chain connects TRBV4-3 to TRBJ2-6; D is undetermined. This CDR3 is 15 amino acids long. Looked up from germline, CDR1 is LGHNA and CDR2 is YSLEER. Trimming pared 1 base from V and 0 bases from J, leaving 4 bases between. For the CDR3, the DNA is TGCGCCAGCAGCCAAGGGACCTCTGGGGCCAACGTCCTGACTTTC. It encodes CASSQGTSGANVLTF.

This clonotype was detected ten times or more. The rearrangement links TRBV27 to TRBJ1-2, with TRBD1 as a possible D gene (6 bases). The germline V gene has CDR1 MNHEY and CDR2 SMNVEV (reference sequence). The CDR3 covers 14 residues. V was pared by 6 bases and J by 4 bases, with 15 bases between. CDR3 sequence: CASSPRGAGYGYTF. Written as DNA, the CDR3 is TGTGCCAGCAGCCCCAGGGGCGCGGGCTATGGCTACACCTTC.

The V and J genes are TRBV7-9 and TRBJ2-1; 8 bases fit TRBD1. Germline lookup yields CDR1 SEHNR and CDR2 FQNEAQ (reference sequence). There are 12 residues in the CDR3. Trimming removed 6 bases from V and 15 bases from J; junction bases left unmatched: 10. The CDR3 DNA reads TGTGCCAGCAGTTCGACAGGGGAGATCTCGTTCTTC. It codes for CASSSTGEISFF.

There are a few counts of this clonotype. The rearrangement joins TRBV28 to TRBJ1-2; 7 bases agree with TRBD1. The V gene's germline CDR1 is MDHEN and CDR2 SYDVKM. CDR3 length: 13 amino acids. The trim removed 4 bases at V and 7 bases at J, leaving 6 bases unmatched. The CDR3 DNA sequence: TGTGCCAGCAGTTCCAACAGGGGTGGTGGCTACACCTTC. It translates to CASSSNRGGGYTF.

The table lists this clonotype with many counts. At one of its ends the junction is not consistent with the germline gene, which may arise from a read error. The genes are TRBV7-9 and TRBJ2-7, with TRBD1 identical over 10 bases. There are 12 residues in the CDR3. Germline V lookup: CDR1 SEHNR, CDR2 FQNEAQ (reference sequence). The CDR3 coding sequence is TGTGCCAGCAGCACCGGCCGTGGGACAGGGGTTTTC. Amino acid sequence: CASSTGRGTGVF.

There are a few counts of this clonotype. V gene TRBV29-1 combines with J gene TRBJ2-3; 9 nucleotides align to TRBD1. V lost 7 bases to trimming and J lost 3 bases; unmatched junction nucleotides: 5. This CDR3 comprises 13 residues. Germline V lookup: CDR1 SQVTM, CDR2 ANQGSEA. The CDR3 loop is CSARDRETDTQYF. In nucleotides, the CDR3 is TGCAGCGCCCGGGACAGGGAGACAGATACGCAGTATTTT.